The 25 T cell receptor beta chains in this list originate from one sample, sequenced in a study of T cells in Graves' hyperthyroidism and ophthalmopathy. Amplification yielded TCR beta CDR3 regions, with RNA transcripts as the source. First-round RT-PCR with HTBI primers amplified the TCR CDR3 region. TCRdb re-analysed the multiplex PCR reads in MiXCR, keeping a single row per CDR3 protein. The sample has about 360,000 distinct CDR3 sequences; 15% to 19% are singletons. Sequencing was performed on blood. These receptors originate from a woman aged 18-29 years with Graves' hyperthyroidism that later progressed to Graves' ophthalmopathy.

This clonotype was seen many times. This rearrangement joins TRBV6-1 to TRBJ2-5, with TRBD1 identical over 7 bases. The CDR3 totals 16 residues. Losses at the gene ends were 5 bases for V and 5 bases for J; bases not matched to a gene: 14. Germline CDR1 and CDR2: MNHNS and SASEGT. The CDR3 reads CASSRKGGRARETQYF. The CDR3 DNA reads TGTGCCAGCAGTCGGAAAGGGGGCAGGGCAAGGGAGACCCAGTACTTC.

As regards this clonotype: Being one base from a much bigger clone, this may be a read error. The chain links TRBV20-1 to TRBJ1-1; a weak D match, TRBD1 (6 bases). From germline, CDR1 is DFQATT and CDR2 SNEGSKA (reference sequence). There are 13 residues in the CDR3. The CDR3 DNA follows: TGCAGTGCTAGTGGGGAGTGGGACACTGAAGTTTTCTTT. It yields the protein CSASGEWDTEVFF.

Concerning this clonotype: A read error may explain this, as a much larger clone is one base away. This chain connects TRBV20-1 to TRBJ2-7, with TRBD1 as a possible D gene (5 bases). V lost 6 bases to trimming and J lost 0 bases, with 15 bases between them. Germline-derived CDR1 and CDR2 are DFQATT and SNEGSKA (reference sequence). The CDR3 contains 14 residues. The CDR3 loop is CSAKGPRGSYEQYF. CDR3 nucleotides: TGCAGTGCCAAGGGGCCCCGAGGCTCCTACGAGCAGTACTTC.

This clonotype was seen only a few times. The V gene is TRBV3-1, the J gene TRBJ2-1; 16 bases match TRBD2. Germline values: CDR1 LGHDT, CDR2 YNNKEL (reference sequence). Trimming removed 3 bases from V and 0 bases from J; junction bases left unmatched: 8. The CDR3 sequence is 20 residues long. CDR3 loop: CASSHPGLAGGKSSYNEQFF. CDR3 DNA sequence: TGTGCCAGCAGCCACCCGGGACTAGCGGGAGGGAAAAGCTCCTACAATGAGCAGTTCTTC.

Only a few counts were recorded for this clonotype. The V gene is TRBV10-3, the J gene TRBJ2-1; a weak D match, TRBD2 (6 bases). The germline V and J ends were trimmed by 0 bases and 6 bases, with 6 bases remaining between them. In germline, CDR1 is ENHRY, CDR2 SYGVKD. CDR3 length equals 13 residues. CDR3 amino acids: CAISESGGNEQFF. The CDR3 DNA sequence: TGTGCCATCAGTGAGTCCGGGGGCAATGAGCAGTTCTTC.

This clonotype was seen many times. The chain carries TRBV2 and TRBJ1-1, with 7 bases that match TRBD1. This CDR3 spans 14 amino acids. Germline-derived CDR1 and CDR2 are SNHLY and FYNNEI. V shed 8 bases, J shed 4 bases, and the junction held 10 bases outside the gene matches. The CDR3, as DNA: TGTGCCAGCCACAACAGGGGAGGGGGCACTGAAGCTTTCTTT. Translated: CASHNRGGGTEAFF.

This clonotype showed up many times. The chain uses TRBV28 and TRBJ2-1; D not certain. The germline V and J ends were trimmed by 3 bases and 8 bases, with 17 bases remaining between them. This CDR3 has 15 residues. CDR1 and CDR2 (germline): MDHEN, SYDVKM. CDR3 sequence (DNA): TGTGCCAGCAGTTTCGGTGGGCCTCGAGTCCATGAGCAGTTCTTC. As protein: CASSFGGPRVHEQFF.

This clonotype was observed a handful of times. V is TRBV6-4 and J is TRBJ2-3, with D unresolved. V was trimmed by 0 bases and J by 4 bases, leaving 14 bases between them. The CDR3 is 16 amino acids. Germline CDR1 MRHNA, CDR2 SNTAGT. Here the CDR3 DNA reads TGTGCCAGCAGTGACTCGGGTACTACCTTGGCAGATACGCAGTATTTT. It yields the protein CASSDSGTTLADTQYF.

Many counts were recorded for this clonotype. This chain's CDR3 is CASSLVVAGAGNEQFF. The CDR3 region has the DNA TGCGCCAGCAGCTTGGTTGTAGCGGGAGCGGGCAATGAGCAGTTCTTC. The rearrangement uses TRBV5-1 and TRBJ2-1; 9 bases fit TRBD2. V lost 0 bases and J lost 6; bases outside the gene matches: 7. The CDR3 loop spans 16 amino acids. Per the germline V gene, CDR1 is SGHRS and CDR2 is YFSETQ.

A note on this clonotype: This may stem from a read error, because a much larger clone lies one nucleotide away. J is TRBJ2-1 and V is TRBV20-1, with TRBD2 matching over 14 bases. The CDR3 totals 15 residues. J lost 6 bases, V lost 1 base, and 2 bases had no gene match. In germline, CDR1 is DFQATT, CDR2 SNEGSKA (reference sequence). The CDR3 spells CSARGLAGGANEQFF. CDR3 in DNA: TGCAGTGCTAGAGGACTAGCGGGAGGGGCCAATGAGCAGTTCTTC.

The chain employs TRBV29-1 and TRBJ1-1, with D possibly matching TRBD1 (5 bases). V lost 5 bases, J lost 0 bases, and 10 bases lay in between. CDR3 length: 13 residues. Germline CDR1 is SQVTM and CDR2 is ANQGSEA. The CDR3 coding sequence is TGCAGCGTTCTGGGACCCTTGAACACTGAAGCTTTCTTT. As protein: CSVLGPLNTEAFF.

V gene TRBV4-1 combines with J gene TRBJ1-5; D not certain. CDR1 and CDR2 from the germline V gene are MGHRA and YSYEKL. V was trimmed by 0 bases and J by 0 bases, leaving 9 bases between them. The CDR3 is 16 amino acids. The CDR3 bases are TGCGCCAGCAGCCAAGATGCCAGCTATAGCAATCAGCCCCAGCATTTT. This encodes CASSQDASYSNQPQHF.

The table lists this clonotype with many counts. The V gene is TRBV28, the J gene TRBJ1-5, with 8 bases fitting TRBD1. Germline V gives CDR1 MDHEN, CDR2 SYDVKM. The J segment lost 6 bases and the V segment lost 2 bases, leaving 6 bases of the junction unmatched. The CDR3 totals 15 residues. CDR3 residues: CASSLMQGAGQPQHF. CDR3 sequence (DNA): TGTGCCAGCAGTTTAATGCAGGGGGCGGGTCAGCCCCAGCATTTT.

The chain joins TRBV6-1 to TRBJ2-7, with D perhaps TRBD1 or TRBD2 (5 bases each). V lost 7 bases and J 6 bases, leaving 16 bases between the germline ends. The germline CDR1 and CDR2 sequences are MNHNS and SASEGT. This CDR3 is 13 amino acids long. CDR3 residues: CASKFYSGGEQYF. In DNA form, the CDR3 reads TGTGCCAGCAAATTTTACTCTGGGGGCGAGCAGTACTTC.

This clonotype came up many times. The V and J genes are TRBV2 and TRBJ1-4; no definite D call. Trimming took off 8 bases at V and 6 bases at J, with 7 bases between the two ends. The germline gives CDR1 SNHLY, CDR2 FYNNEI. The CDR3 has 11 residues. In DNA, the CDR3 is TGTGCCAGCGGATGGGATGAAAAACTGTTTTTT. The encoded protein is CASGWDEKLFF.

Worth noting for this clonotype: A much bigger clone sits one base away, suggesting this may be a read error. The V and J genes are TRBV20-1 and TRBJ2-1; 7 bases align to TRBD2. The J call may be wrong; the DNA end is better matched by TRBJ2-7. CDR1 is DFQATT and CDR2 is SNEGSKA in the germline V gene (reference sequence). The length of the CDR3 is 11 residues. CDR3 amino acids: CSAILANEQYF. The CDR3 DNA reads TGCAGTGCTATACTAGCGAATGAGCAGTACTTC.

This clonotype was seen many times. The chain has TRBV5-1 and TRBJ2-7, with D perhaps TRBD1 or TRBD2 (6 bases each). V was cut by 4 bases and J by 2 bases, with 10 bases left in between. The CDR3 is 13 residues long. Germline assignment: CDR1 SGHRS and CDR2 YFSETQ. The CDR3 nucleotides are TGCGCCAGCAGCGCGGGACATCCCTACGAGCAGTACTTC. This gives the protein CASSAGHPYEQYF.

This rearrangement joins TRBV2 to TRBJ1-1, with TRBD1 matching 9 bases. V was pared by 0 bases and J by 1 base, with 3 bases of the junction left unmatched. Germline-derived CDR1 and CDR2 are SNHLY and FYNNEI. The CDR3 runs 16 residues. In nucleotides, the CDR3 is TGTGCCAGCAGTGAAGCTCCGACAGGGGGGAACACTGAAGCTTTCTTT. Translating it yields CASSEAPTGGNTEAFF. The complete variable domain, with remaining parts taken from reference TRBV2 and TRBJ1-1, reads EPEVTQTPSHQVTQMGQEVILRCVPISNHLYFYWYRQILGQKVEFLVSFYNNEISEKSEIFDDQFSVERPDGSNFTLKIRSTKLEDSAMYFCASSEAPTGGNTEAFFGQGTRLTVV.

This clonotype was seen at least ten times. The rearrangement joins TRBV6-2 or TRBV6-3 to TRBJ2-1; no reliable D call. V was shortened by 2 bases and J by 8 bases, with 7 bases between the two germline ends. Germline V gene lookup returns CDR1 MNHEY and CDR2 SVGEGT. This CDR3 spans 12 amino acids. Here the CDR3 DNA reads TGTGCCAGCAGTTACCTCACAGATGAGCAGTTCTTC. Translated: CASSYLTDEQFF.

The chain couples TRBV13 to TRBJ2-7; a possible D gene is TRBD2 (5 bases). Trimming took 1 base from V and 6 from J, leaving 16 bases between them. Per the germline V gene, CDR1 is PRHDT and CDR2 is FYEKMQ (reference sequence). The CDR3 is 15 amino acids. The CDR3 DNA reads as TGTGCCAGCAGCTTAGTTCCCACTAGTCGCCGCGAGCAGTACTTC. Residues: CASSLVPTSRREQYF. The full variable domain, rest sourced from reference TRBV13 and TRBJ2-7, is AAGVIQSPRHLIKEKRETATLKCYPIPRHDTVYWYQQGPGQDPQFLISFYEKMQSDKGSIPDRFSAQQFSDYHSELNMSSLELGDSALYFCASSLVPTSRREQYFGPGTRLTVT.

The chain uses TRBV11-3 and TRBJ2-1; 10 bases map to TRBD1. This CDR3 contains 17 residues. V trimming: 5 bases; J trimming: 7 bases; junction bases outside the gene matches: 14. The germline gives CDR1 SGHNT, CDR2 YENEEA. The chain's CDR3 is CASSPDRQGAILNEQFF. The DNA of the CDR3 is TGTGCCAGCAGCCCCGACCGACAGGGGGCTATATTGAATGAGCAGTTCTTC.

The CDR3 region is CASSLGMGTRAYGYTF. The CDR3, as DNA: TGTGCCAGCAGCCTCGGGATGGGTACCAGGGCCTATGGCTACACCTTC. The J gene is TRBJ1-2, the V gene TRBV5-6; D is perhaps TRBD1 (5 bases). V lost 4 bases to trimming and J lost 4 bases, with 20 bases between them. This CDR3 has 16 amino acids. CDR1 is SGHDT, CDR2 YYEEEE, per germline.

A few counts support this clonotype. The CDR3 spells CASSLATGTGANVLTF. The DNA for the CDR3 is TGTGCCAGCTCACTCGCGACAGGGACTGGGGCCAACGTCCTGACTTTC. The rearrangement links TRBV18 to TRBJ2-6, with 7 bases lining up with TRBD1. Trimming cost V 4 bases and J 2 bases; bases outside gene matches: 5. This CDR3 is built from 16 residues. The germline gives CDR1 KGHSH, CDR2 LQKENI. The entire variable domain, with the rest obtained from reference TRBV18 and TRBJ2-6, is as follows: NAGVMQNPRHLVRRRGQEARLRCSPMKGHSHVYWYRQLPEEGLKFMVYLQKENIIDESGMPKERFSAEFPKEGPSILRIQQVVRGDSAAYFCASSLATGTGANVLTFGAGSRLTVL.

This clonotype was counted at least ten times. This chain connects TRBV28 to TRBJ2-6; a weak D match, TRBD1 (5 bases). Trimming shortened V by 2 bases and J by 3 bases, and 5 bases separated the two germline ends. The CDR3 is made up of 14 amino acids. CDR1 is MDHEN, CDR2 SYDVKM, per germline. CDR3 in amino acids: CASSLQGGANVLTF. The CDR3 DNA sequence: TGTGCCAGCAGTTTACAGGGTGGGGCCAACGTCCTGACTTTC.

This clonotype showed up just a few times. V gene TRBV6-2 or TRBV6-3 combines with J gene TRBJ2-1; 7 nucleotides align to TRBD2. There are 16 residues in the CDR3. In germline, CDR1 is MNHEY, CDR2 SVGEGT. V was clipped by 0 bases and J by 8 bases; unmatched bases: 10. CDR3 in DNA: TGTGCCAGCAGTTACTCGGGTGGGAGGGTGGCCGATGAGCAGTTCTTC. Translated: CASSYSGGRVADEQFF.